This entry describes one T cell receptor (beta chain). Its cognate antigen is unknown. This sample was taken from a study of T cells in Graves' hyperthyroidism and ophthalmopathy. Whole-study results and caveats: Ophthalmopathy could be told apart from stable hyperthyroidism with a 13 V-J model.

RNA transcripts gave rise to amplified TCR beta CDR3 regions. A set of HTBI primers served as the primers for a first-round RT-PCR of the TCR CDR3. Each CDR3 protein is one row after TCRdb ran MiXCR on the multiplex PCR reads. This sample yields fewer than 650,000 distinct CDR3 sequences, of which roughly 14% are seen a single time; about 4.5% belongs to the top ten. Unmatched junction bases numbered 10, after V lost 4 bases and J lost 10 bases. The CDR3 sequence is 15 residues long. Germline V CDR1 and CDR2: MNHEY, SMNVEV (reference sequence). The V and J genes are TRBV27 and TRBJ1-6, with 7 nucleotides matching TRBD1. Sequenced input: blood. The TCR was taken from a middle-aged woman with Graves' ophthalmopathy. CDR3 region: CASSSGTVGSSPLHF. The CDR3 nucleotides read TGTGCCAGCAGTTCCGGGACAGTGGGTTCCTCACCCCTCCACTTT.